These T cell receptor beta chains were read from a single sample in a study of blood T cell repertoires in COVID-19. TCRdb keeps only in-frame clones here, not all; method: immunoSEQ multiplex PCR. The repertoire includes 65,000 to 80,000 clones, 75% to 90% of them detected once, and approximately 10% sits in the top ten. The sample consisted of peripheral blood. Source of these receptors: a human donor in a cohort sampled during active COVID-19. Each CDR3 is given with its conserved first and last residue. The D gene is left open where the match is weak. Rows give clone size only sometimes, using once, few, many, or a class for an expanded clone.

v_gene	d_gene	abundance	len	j_gene	CDR3aa	CDR3nt
TRBV5-1	.	.	14	TRBJ2-1	CASSLGQPNNEQFF	TGCGCCAGCAGCTTGGGACAGCCTAACAATGAGCAGTTCTTC
TRBV7-9	TRBD1	few	13	TRBJ1-2	CASTLGGRYGYTF	TGTGCCAGCACCCTAGGGGGCCGCTATGGCTACACCTTC
TRBV3-1/TRBV3-2	.	.	12	TRBJ2-2	CASSHPDGELFF	TGTGCCAGCAGCCATCCAGACGGGGAGCTGTTTTTT
TRBV29-1	.	.	11	TRBJ2-1	CSVDRGYEQFF	TGCAGCGTTGACAGGGGCTATGAGCAGTTCTTC
TRBV5-1	.	few	13	TRBJ1-1	CASSKTVNTEAFF	TGCGCCAGCAGCAAGACAGTGAACACTGAAGCTTTCTTT
TRBV18	.	.	15	TRBJ2-7	CASSIGVETYYEQYF	TGTGCCAGCTCAATCGGTGTGGAGACTTACTACGAGCAGTACTTC
TRBV5-4	.	.	12	TRBJ2-7	CASSLSPYEQYF	TGTGCCAGCAGCCTTAGCCCCTACGAGCAGTACTTC
TRBV2	.	.	17	TRBJ2-6	CASSEALRVSGANVLTF	TGTGCCAGCAGTGAAGCGCTGAGGGTCTCTGGGGCCAACGTCCTGACTTTC
TRBV3-1/TRBV3-2	TRBD1	.	16	TRBJ2-3	CASSQDRGLRTDTQYF	TGTGCCAGCAGCCAAGACAGGGGGCTCCGCACAGATACGCAGTATTTT
TRBV20-1	.	.	13	TRBJ1-3	CSASEDRGNTIYF	TGCAGTGCTAGTGAGGACAGAGGAAACACCATATATTTT
TRBV7-8	TRBD2	.	17	TRBJ2-5	CASSLVGTSGIGETQYF	TGTGCCAGCAGCTTAGTCGGGACTAGCGGGATCGGGGAGACCCAGTACTTC
TRBV18	TRBD2	.	15	TRBJ2-7	CASSRGGHPTYEQYF	TGTGCCAGCTCACGCGGGGGTCATCCCACCTACGAGCAGTACTTC
TRBV7-2	TRBD2	.	14	TRBJ2-1	CASSFSGEVDEQFF	TGTGCCAGCAGTTTCAGCGGGGAGGTCGATGAGCAGTTCTTC
TRBV5-1	TRBD1	.	15	TRBJ2-7	CASGTGTGVDYEQYF	TGCGCCAGCGGAACCGGGACAGGGGTGGACTACGAGCAGTACTTC
TRBV18	TRBD1	.	17	TRBJ2-1	CASSPGQVFALGNEQFF	TGTGCCAGCTCACCCGGACAGGTTTTTGCACTTGGGAATGAGCAGTTCTTC
TRBV3-1/TRBV3-2	.	.	17	TRBJ1-6	CASSQDSQGRPNSPLHF	TGTGCCAGCAGCCAAGATTCACAGGGCAGGCCTAATTCACCCCTCCACTTT
TRBV7-9	.	.	15	TRBJ1-2	CASSLAWGSAYGYTF	TGTGCCAGCAGCTTAGCGTGGGGCAGTGCCTATGGCTACACCTTC
TRBV6-5	.	.	12	TRBJ1-5	CASNTGNQPQHF	TGTGCCAGCAATACAGGGAATCAGCCCCAGCATTTT
TRBV5-1	TRBD1	.	17	TRBJ1-6	CASSRWQGAEGNSPLHF	TGCGCCAGCTCCCGCTGGCAGGGGGCCGAAGGAAATTCACCCCTCCACTTT
TRBV5-1	TRBD1	.	15	TRBJ2-7	CASSDPGTGPYEQYF	TGCGCCAGCAGCGACCCCGGGACAGGGCCCTACGAGCAGTACTTC
TRBV7-3	TRBD1	.	15	TRBJ2-7	CASSRGTGPQYEQYF	TGTGCCAGCAGCCGGGGGACAGGGCCACAGTACGAGCAGTACTTC
TRBV5-1	TRBD2	.	14	TRBJ2-7	CASSRGGPRDEQYF	TGCGCCAGCAGCCGCGGGGGGCCTAGGGACGAGCAGTACTTC
TRBV6-5	.	.	11	TRBJ1-2	CASYGIYGYTF	TGTGCCAGCTACGGTATCTATGGCTACACCTTC
TRBV2	.	.	13	TRBJ1-1	CASSEYGNTEAFF	TGTGCCAGCAGTGAGTACGGGAACACTGAAGCTTTCTTT
TRBV6-5	.	.	14	TRBJ2-7	CATYTGTTSYEQYF	TGTGCCACATATACCGGGACAACCTCCTACGAGCAGTACTTC
TRBV18	TRBD1	.	16	TRBJ1-5	CASSPPPGGAGQPQHF	TGTGCCAGCTCACCACCCCCAGGGGGCGCGGGTCAGCCCCAGCATTTT
TRBV10-3	.	.	14	TRBJ2-7	CAISGTEGVREQYF	TGTGCCATCAGTGGGACCGAAGGGGTGAGAGAGCAGTACTTC
TRBV18	.	.	13	TRBJ2-4	CASSRDLWDIQYF	TGTGCCAGCTCACGGGACTTATGGGACATTCAGTACTTC
TRBV11-3	.	.	14	TRBJ1-1	CASSLGAGNTEAFF	TGTGCCAGCAGCTTAGGTGCGGGGAACACTGAAGCTTTCTTT
TRBV5-4	.	.	15	TRBJ1-2	CASKPSGGGLLAYTF	TGTGCCAGCAAACCCTCCGGGGGGGGACTTCTAGCCTACACCTTC
TRBV2	.	.	11	TRBJ1-2	CASSERAGYTF	TGTGCCAGCAGTGAGAGGGCTGGCTACACCTTC
TRBV7-8	TRBD1	.	14	TRBJ2-7	CASSLRTGPYEQYF	TGTGCCAGCAGCTTACGGACAGGCCCCTACGAGCAGTACTTC
TRBV4-2	TRBD2	.	16	TRBJ2-2	CASSQDEREGDGELFF	TGTGCCAGCAGCCAAGATGAGCGGGAGGGCGACGGGGAGCTGTTTTTT
TRBV6-5	TRBD1	.	14	TRBJ1-5	CASTDRRYNQPQHF	TGTGCCAGCACGGACAGGCGATACAATCAGCCCCAGCATTTT
TRBV6-5	TRBD1	.	15	TRBJ1-6	CASSYRQGRNSPLHF	TGTGCCAGCAGTTATAGACAGGGACGTAATTCACCCCTCCACTTT
TRBV19	TRBD2	.	14	TRBJ2-3	CASSPREGGDTQYF	TGTGCCAGTAGTCCCCGGGAGGGCGGAGATACGCAGTATTTT
TRBV27	.	few	15	TRBJ2-7	CASSLWGVGTYEQYF	TGTGCCAGCAGTTTATGGGGCGTAGGAACCTACGAGCAGTACTTC
TRBV12-3/TRBV12-4	.	.	13	TRBJ1-3	CASRGGSGNTIYF	TGTGCCAGCAGAGGGGGCTCTGGAAACACCATATATTTT
TRBV4-1	.	.	17	TRBJ1-3	CASGNPIGGGSGNTIYF	TGCGCCAGCGGAAACCCAATAGGGGGGGGGTCTGGAAACACCATATATTTT
TRBV3-1/TRBV3-2	.	.	13	TRBJ1-2	CASSLQGSYGYTF	TGTGCCAGCAGCCTTCAGGGTTCCTATGGCTACACCTTC
TRBV29-1	TRBD1	.	14	TRBJ2-6	CSVDTGAGANVLTF	TGCAGCGTTGATACAGGGGCTGGGGCCAACGTCCTGACTTTC
TRBV27	.	once	17	TRBJ2-1	CASSPESASATYNEQFF	TGTGCCAGCAGTCCAGAGTCGGCTAGCGCTACCTACAATGAGCAGTTCTTC
TRBV7-9	TRBD1	.	14	TRBJ2-5	CASSAGGSVETQYF	TGTGCCAGCAGCGCAGGGGGTTCCGTAGAGACCCAGTACTTC
TRBV11-2	TRBD1	few	14	TRBJ2-7	CASSLRTGSIEQYF	TGTGCCAGCAGCTTGCGGACAGGGAGTATCGAGCAGTACTTC
TRBV6-5	TRBD1	once	14	TRBJ2-7	CASRKQGSPYEQYF	TGTGCCAGCAGGAAACAGGGGTCCCCCTACGAGCAGTACTTC
TRBV6-5	TRBD1	.	14	TRBJ2-7	CASTTTGGSYEQYF	TGTGCCAGCACGACGACAGGGGGCTCCTACGAGCAGTACTTC
TRBV27	.	.	16	TRBJ2-1	CASSSTETRTYNEQFF	TGTGCCAGCAGTTCGACGGAGACTAGGACCTACAATGAGCAGTTCTTC
TRBV5-1	TRBD1	once	15	TRBJ1-1	CASSFGDRGRLGAFF	TGCGCCAGCAGCTTTGGGGACAGGGGCCGCCTAGGGGCTTTCTTT
TRBV30	TRBD1	.	14	TRBJ2-2	CAWSGQGASGELFF	TGTGCCTGGAGTGGGCAGGGGGCAAGCGGGGAGCTGTTTTTT
TRBV2	.	few	12	TRBJ1-2	CASTTTGDGYTF	TGTGCCAGCACTACGACAGGCGATGGCTACACCTTC
TRBV5-1	.	once	14	TRBJ2-1	CASSLMRGYNEQFF	TGCGCCAGCAGCTTGATGCGGGGCTACAATGAGCAGTTCTTC
TRBV2	TRBD2	.	15	TRBJ2-4	CASSGLAGGLSIQYF	TGTGCCAGCAGCGGGCTAGCGGGAGGCCTGAGCATTCAGTACTTC
TRBV5-1	.	.	14	TRBJ2-7	CASSRDIEGTEQYF	TGCGCCAGCAGTCGTGACATAGAGGGTACCGAGCAGTACTTC
TRBV7-9	.	.	14	TRBJ1-4	CASSLGGVGEKLFF	TGTGCCAGCAGCTTAGGTGGAGTAGGTGAAAAACTGTTTTTT
TRBV5-1	TRBD1	.	15	TRBJ1-6	CASRSRTGSGSPLHF	TGCGCCAGCAGGTCAAGGACAGGGTCGGGGTCACCCCTCCACTTT